This T cell receptor beta chain was captured in a study of post-analysis software for immune sequencing data. This clonotype occurred once. Its antigen is as yet unknown. TCR beta cDNA libraries included unique molecular identifiers. Input amounts of roughly 0.9 to 10 million T cells were used. These gave roughly 500,000 cDNA molecules, so each molecule approximated one T cell. TCRdb reprocessed the PCR reads with MiXCR, giving one entry per CDR3 protein. Among hundreds of thousands of distinct CDR3 sequences listed, about 40% were seen once. CDR1 is SEHNR, CDR2 FQNEAQ, per germline (reference sequence). The CDR3 spans 15 residues. Trimming cost V 2 bases and J 4 bases; bases outside gene matches: 3. Findings of the study overall: Patients used roughly five TRBV segments, including TRBV5-6, TRBV5-1 and TRBV20-1, more often than controls.

The specimen was blood. The source is a girl aged 5-17 years with multiple sclerosis. The chain is built from TRBV7-9 and TRBJ2-1; TRBD2 agrees at 9 bases. The CDR3, as DNA: TGTGCCAGCAGCTTATCTAGCGGGGAGTACAATGAGCAGTTCTTC. Protein sequence: CASSLSSGEYNEQFF.